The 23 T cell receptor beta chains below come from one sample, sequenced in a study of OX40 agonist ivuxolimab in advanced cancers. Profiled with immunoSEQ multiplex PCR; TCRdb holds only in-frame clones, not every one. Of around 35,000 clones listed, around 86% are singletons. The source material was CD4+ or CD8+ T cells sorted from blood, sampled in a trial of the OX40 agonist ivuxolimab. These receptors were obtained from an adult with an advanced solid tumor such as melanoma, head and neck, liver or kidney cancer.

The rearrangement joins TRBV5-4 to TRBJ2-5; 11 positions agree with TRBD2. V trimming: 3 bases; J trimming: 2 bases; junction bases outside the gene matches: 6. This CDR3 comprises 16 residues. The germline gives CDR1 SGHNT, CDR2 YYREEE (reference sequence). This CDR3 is CASSSSGGPLQETQYF. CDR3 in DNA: TGTGCCAGCAGCTCTAGCGGGGGGCCTTTACAAGAGACCCAGTACTTC.

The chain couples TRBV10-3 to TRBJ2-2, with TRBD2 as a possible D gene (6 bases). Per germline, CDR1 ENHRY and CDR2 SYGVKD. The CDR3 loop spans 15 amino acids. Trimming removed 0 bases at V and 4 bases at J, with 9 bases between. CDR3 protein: CAISESAGTTGELFF. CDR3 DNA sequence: TGTGCCATCAGTGAGTCGGCGGGGACCACCGGGGAGCTGTTTTTT.

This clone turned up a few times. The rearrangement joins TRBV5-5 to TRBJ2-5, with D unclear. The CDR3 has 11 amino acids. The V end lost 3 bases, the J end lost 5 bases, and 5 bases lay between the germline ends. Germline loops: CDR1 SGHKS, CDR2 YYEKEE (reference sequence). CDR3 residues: CASSSRETQYF. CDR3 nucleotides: TGTGCCAGCAGCTCGCGGGAGACCCAGTACTTC.

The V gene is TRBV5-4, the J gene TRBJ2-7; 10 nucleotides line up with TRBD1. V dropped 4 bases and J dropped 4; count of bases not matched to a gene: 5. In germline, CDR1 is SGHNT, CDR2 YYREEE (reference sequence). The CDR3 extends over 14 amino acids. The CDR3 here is CASSPRDRGYEQYF. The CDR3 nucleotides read TGTGCCAGCAGCCCCCGGGACAGGGGTTACGAGCAGTACTTC.

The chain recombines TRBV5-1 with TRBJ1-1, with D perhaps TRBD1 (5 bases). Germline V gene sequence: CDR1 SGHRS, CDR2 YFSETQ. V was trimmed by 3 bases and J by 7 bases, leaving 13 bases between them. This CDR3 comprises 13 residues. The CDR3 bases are TGCGCCAGCAGCTACGGGGCCAACGGTGAAGCTTTCTTT. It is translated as CASSYGANGEAFF.

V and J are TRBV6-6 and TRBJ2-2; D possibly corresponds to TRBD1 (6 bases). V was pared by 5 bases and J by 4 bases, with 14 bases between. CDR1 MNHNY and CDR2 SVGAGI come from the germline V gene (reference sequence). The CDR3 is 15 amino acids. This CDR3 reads CASSNRQEFTGELFF. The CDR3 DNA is TGTGCCAGCAGTAATCGACAGGAGTTCACCGGGGAGCTGTTTTTT.

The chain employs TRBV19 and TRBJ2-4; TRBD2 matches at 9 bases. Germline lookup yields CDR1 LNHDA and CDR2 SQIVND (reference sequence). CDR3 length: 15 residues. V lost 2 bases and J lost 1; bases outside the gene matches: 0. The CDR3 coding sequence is TGTGCCAGTAGTATACTAGCGGGGGCCAAAAACATTCAGTACTTC. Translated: CASSILAGAKNIQYF.

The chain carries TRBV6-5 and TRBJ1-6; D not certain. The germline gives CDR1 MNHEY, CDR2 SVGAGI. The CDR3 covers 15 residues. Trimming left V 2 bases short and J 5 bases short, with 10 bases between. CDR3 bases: TGTGCCAGCAGTTACGGCGGGAGGGATAATTCACCCCTCCACTTT. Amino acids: CASSYGGRDNSPLHF.

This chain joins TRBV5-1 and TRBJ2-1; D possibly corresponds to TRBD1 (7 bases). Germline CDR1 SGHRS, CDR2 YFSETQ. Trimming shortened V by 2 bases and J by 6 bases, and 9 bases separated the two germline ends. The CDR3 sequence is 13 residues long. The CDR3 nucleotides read TGCGCCAGCAGCTTTCAGGGGGGCAATGAGCAGTTCTTC. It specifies CASSFQGGNEQFF. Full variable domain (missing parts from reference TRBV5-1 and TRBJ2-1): KAGVTQTPRYLIKTRGQQVTLSCSPISGHRSVSWYQQTPGQGLQFLFEYFSETQRNKGNFPGRFSGRQFSNSRSEMNVSTLELGDSALYLCASSFQGGNEQFFGPGTRLTVL.

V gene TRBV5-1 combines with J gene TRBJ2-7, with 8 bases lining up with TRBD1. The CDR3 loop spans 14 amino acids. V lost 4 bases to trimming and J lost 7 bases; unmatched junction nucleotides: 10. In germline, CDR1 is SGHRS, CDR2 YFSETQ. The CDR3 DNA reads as TGCGCCAGCAGCCATACAGGGGGGCTCTCGGAGCAGTACTTC. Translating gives CASSHTGGLSEQYF.

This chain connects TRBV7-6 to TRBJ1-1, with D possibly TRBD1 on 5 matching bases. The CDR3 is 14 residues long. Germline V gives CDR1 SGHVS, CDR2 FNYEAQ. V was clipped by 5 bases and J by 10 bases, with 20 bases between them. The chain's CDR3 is CASSPLGGLLGAFF. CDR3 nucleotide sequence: TGTGCCAGCAGCCCTTTGGGGGGACTACTGGGAGCTTTCTTT.

Here the CDR3 DNA reads TGTGCCAGCAGCTTAGGGTTTAGCGGGAGCTCCTACGAGCAGTACTTC. Protein product: CASSLGFSGSSYEQYF. This rearrangement joins TRBV7-2 to TRBJ2-5; 9 nucleotides match TRBD2. The J call is uncertain, as TRBJ2-7 better fits the DNA end. This CDR3 has 16 residues. Germline values: CDR1 SGHTA, CDR2 FQGNSA.

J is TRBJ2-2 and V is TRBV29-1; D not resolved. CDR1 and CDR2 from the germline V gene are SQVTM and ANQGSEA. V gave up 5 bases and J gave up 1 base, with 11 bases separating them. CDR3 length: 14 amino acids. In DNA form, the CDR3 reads TGCAGCGTTTTTGGCAGCTTGAACACCGGGGAGCTGTTTTTT. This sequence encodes CSVFGSLNTGELFF.

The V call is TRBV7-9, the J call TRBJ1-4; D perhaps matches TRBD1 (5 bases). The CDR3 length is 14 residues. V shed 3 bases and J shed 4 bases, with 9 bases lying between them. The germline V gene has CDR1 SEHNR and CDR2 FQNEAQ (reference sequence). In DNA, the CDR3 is TGTGCCAGCAGCTTGAAGGGGAATAATGAAAAACTGTTTTTT. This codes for CASSLKGNNEKLFF.

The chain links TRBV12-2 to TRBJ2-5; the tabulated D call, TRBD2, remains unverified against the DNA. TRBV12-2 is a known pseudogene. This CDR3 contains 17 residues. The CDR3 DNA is TGTGCAAGTCGCTTAGAGGTAGCGGGGGTTAACCAAGAGACCCAGTACTTC. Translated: CASRLEVAGVNQETQYF.

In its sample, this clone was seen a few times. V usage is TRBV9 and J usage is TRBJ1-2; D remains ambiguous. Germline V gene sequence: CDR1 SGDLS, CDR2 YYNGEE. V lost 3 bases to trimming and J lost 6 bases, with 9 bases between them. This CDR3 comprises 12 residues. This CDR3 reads CASSDQSHGYTF. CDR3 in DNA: TGTGCCAGCAGCGACCAGAGTCATGGCTACACCTTC. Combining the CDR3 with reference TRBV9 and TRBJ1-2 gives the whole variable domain DSGVTQTPKHLITATGQRVTLRCSPRSGDLSVYWYQQSLDQGLQFLIQYYNGEERAKGNILERFSAQQFPDLHSELNLSSLELGDSALYFCASSDQSHGYTFGSGTRLTVV.

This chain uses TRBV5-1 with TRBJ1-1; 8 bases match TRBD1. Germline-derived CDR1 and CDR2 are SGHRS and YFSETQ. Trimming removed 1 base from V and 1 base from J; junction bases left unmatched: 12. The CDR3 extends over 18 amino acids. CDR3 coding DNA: TGCGCCAGCAGCTTGTGGGGCCAGGGGGCTTTTTCGAACACTGAAGCTTTCTTT. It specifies CASSLWGQGAFSNTEAFF.

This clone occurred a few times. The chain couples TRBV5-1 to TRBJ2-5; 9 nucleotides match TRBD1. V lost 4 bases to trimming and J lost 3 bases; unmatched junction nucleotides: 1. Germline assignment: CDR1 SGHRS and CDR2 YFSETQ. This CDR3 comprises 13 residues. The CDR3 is CASSGDREETQYF. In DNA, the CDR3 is TGCGCCAGCAGCGGGGACAGGGAAGAGACCCAGTACTTC. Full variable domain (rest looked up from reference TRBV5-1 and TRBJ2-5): KAGVTQTPRYLIKTRGQQVTLSCSPISGHRSVSWYQQTPGQGLQFLFEYFSETQRNKGNFPGRFSGRQFSNSRSEMNVSTLELGDSALYLCASSGDREETQYFGPGTRLLVL.

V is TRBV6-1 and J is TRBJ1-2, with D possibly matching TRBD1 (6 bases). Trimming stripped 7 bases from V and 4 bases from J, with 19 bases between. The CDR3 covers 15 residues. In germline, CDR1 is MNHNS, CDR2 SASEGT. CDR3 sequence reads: CASTAHRDGLYGYTF. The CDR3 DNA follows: TGTGCCAGCACCGCCCACAGGGATGGGCTCTATGGCTACACCTTC.

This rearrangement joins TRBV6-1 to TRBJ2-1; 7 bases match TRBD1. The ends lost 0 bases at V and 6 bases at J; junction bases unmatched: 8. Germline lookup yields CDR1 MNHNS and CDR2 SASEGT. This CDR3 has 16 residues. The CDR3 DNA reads TGTGCCAGCAGTGAAGCGTTCACCTGGGACAGCAATGAGCAGTTCTTC. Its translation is CASSEAFTWDSNEQFF.

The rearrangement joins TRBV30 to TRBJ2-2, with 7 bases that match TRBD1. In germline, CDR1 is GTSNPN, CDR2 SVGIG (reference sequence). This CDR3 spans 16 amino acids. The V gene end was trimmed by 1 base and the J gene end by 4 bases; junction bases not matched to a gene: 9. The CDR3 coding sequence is TGTGCCTGGAGTGCGAGGGGGCTCGTTGGCACCGGGGAGCTGTTTTTT. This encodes CAWSARGLVGTGELFF.

The CDR3 protein is CASSQDTGTYGYTF. DNA for the CDR3: TGCGCCAGCAGTCAGGACACCGGCACCTATGGCTACACCTTC. This chain uses TRBV5-1 with TRBJ1-2; possible D gene TRBD1, 5 bases. Germline V lookup: CDR1 SGHRS, CDR2 YFSETQ. There are 14 residues in the CDR3. Between the trimmed V and J ends, which lost 5 bases and 4 bases, there was a span of 15 bases. The full variable domain, completed using reference TRBV5-1 and TRBJ1-2, is KAGVTQTPRYLIKTRGQQVTLSCSPISGHRSVSWYQQTPGQGLQFLFEYFSETQRNKGNFPGRFSGRQFSNSRSEMNVSTLELGDSALYLCASSQDTGTYGYTFGSGTRLTVV.

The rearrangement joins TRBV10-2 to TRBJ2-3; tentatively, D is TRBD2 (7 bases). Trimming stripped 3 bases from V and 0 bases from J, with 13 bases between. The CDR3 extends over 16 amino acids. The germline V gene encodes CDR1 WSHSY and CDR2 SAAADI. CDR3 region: CASSDAGAPSTDTQYF. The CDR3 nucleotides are TGCGCCAGCAGTGACGCGGGGGCCCCTAGCACAGATACGCAGTATTTT.